These 8 T cell receptor beta chains were all obtained from the same sample, sequenced in a study of CD8 T cells in ankylosing spondylitis (dated by TCRdb to 2016 to 2017). The method behind the library was 5' RACE. Sequencer: Illumina HiSeq 2500. The raw public reads went through TCRdb reprocessing: fastp at Q25, MiXCR clone calling, in-frame beta chains kept. Here each entry gathers all rows of one CDR3 protein and keeps the most common genes and DNA. The sample table contains 200,000 to 250,000 distinct CDR3 sequences; only one count was recorded for roughly 10% of them. Approximately 20% of the sample comes from the top ten. The sample consisted of blood, either unsorted or a sorted T cell fraction (not recorded which). Receptor source: a male donor with ankylosing spondylitis or in good health (not recorded which).

This clonotype was counted ten times or more. The chain has TRBV5-8 and TRBJ2-1, with 7 positions matching TRBD2. The CDR3 loop spans 16 amino acids. The J segment lost 8 bases and the V segment lost 6 bases, leaving 17 bases of the junction unmatched. The germline V gene has CDR1 SGHTS and CDR2 YDEGEE. The CDR3 here is CASTGLGGLPFDEQFF. The CDR3 DNA follows: TGTGCCAGCACCGGCTTGGGGGGACTACCCTTTGATGAGCAGTTCTTC.

At least ten counts were recorded for this clonotype. The chain joins TRBV5-6 to TRBJ2-3, with 8 nucleotides matching TRBD1. CDR1 and CDR2 from the germline V gene are SGHDT and YYEEEE. CDR3 length: 18 residues. Germline trimming cut 3 bases from V and 4 bases from J; bases unmatched to any gene: 16. This chain's CDR3 is CASSWRRLQGVGADTQYF. CDR3 in DNA: TGTGCCAGCAGCTGGCGCCGGTTACAGGGGGTAGGAGCAGATACGCAGTATTTT. Full variable domain (missing parts from reference TRBV5-6 and TRBJ2-3): DAGVTQSPTHLIKTRGQQVTLRCSPKSGHDTVSWYQQALGQGPQFIFQYYEEEERQRGNFPDRFSGHQFPNYSSELNVNALLLGDSALYLCASSWRRLQGVGADTQYFGPGTRLTVL.

The chain uses TRBV6-5 and TRBJ2-1, with 10 positions matching TRBD2. Germline assignment: CDR1 MNHEY and CDR2 SVGAGI. This CDR3 comprises 17 residues. The trim removed 2 bases at V and 2 bases at J, leaving 6 bases unmatched. CDR3 amino acids: CASSYSLAGVTYNEQFF. CDR3 bases: TGTGCCAGCAGTTACAGCCTAGCGGGGGTTACCTACAATGAGCAGTTCTTC.

This clonotype has at least ten counts. This chain links TRBV20-1 with TRBJ2-1; a possible D gene is TRBD2 (6 bases). Trimming stripped 7 bases from V and 9 bases from J, with 16 bases between. The germline V gene encodes CDR1 DFQATT and CDR2 SNEGSKA (reference sequence). This CDR3 region has 12 residues. As DNA, the CDR3 is TGCAGTGTCATGCTGGGGGGTGGTGAGCAGTTCTTC. This encodes CSVMLGGGEQFF.

The gene calls are TRBV12-3 or TRBV12-4 and TRBJ1-6; 12 bases match TRBD1. CDR3 length: 14 residues. The ends lost 6 bases at V and 14 bases at J; junction bases unmatched: 8. CDR3 loop: CASRTGQGAGTLHF. The CDR3 region has the DNA TGTGCCAGCAGAACGGGACAGGGGGCGGGAACCCTCCACTTT.

This chain joins TRBV18 and TRBJ2-3; no clear D. V lost 0 bases and J lost 1, with 8 bases in between. This CDR3 spans 15 amino acids. From germline, CDR1 is KGHSH and CDR2 LQKENI. CDR3 region: CASSPPSVGTDTQYF. CDR3 nucleotides: TGTGCCAGCTCACCACCGTCCGTAGGCACAGATACGCAGTATTTT.

This chain uses TRBV7-4 with TRBJ1-4; 7 bases are a match to TRBD1. The CDR3 is 14 amino acids. With 5 bases clipped from V and 8 bases from J, the junction kept 8 bases outside the gene matches. Per the germline V gene, CDR1 is SGHVT and CDR2 is SQSDAQ. Written as DNA, the CDR3 is TGTGCCAGCAGCATCGACAGGGTGGGCGAAAAACTGTTTTTT. Its protein is CASSIDRVGEKLFF.

This clonotype was recorded at least ten times. The chain is built from TRBV12-3 or TRBV12-4 and TRBJ1-1, with TRBD1 matching over 9 bases. This CDR3 comprises 15 residues. The trim removed 5 bases at V and 6 bases at J, leaving 10 bases unmatched. CDR3 coding DNA: TGTGCCAGCAGTCTTAGCCCGGGACAGGGCTCTGAAGCTTTCTTT. Translation: CASSLSPGQGSEAFF.